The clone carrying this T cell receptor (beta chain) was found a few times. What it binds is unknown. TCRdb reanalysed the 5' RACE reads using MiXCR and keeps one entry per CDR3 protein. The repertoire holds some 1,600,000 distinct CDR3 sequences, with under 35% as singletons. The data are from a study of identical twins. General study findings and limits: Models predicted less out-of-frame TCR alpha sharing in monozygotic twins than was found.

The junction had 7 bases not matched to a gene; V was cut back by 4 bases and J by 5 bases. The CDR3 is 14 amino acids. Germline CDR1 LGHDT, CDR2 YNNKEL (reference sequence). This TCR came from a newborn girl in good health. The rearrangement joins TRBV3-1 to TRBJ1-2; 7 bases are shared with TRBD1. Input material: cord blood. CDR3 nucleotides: TGTGCCAGCAGCCCTACAGGGGTGAAATATGGCTACACCTTC. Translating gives CASSPTGVKYGYTF.